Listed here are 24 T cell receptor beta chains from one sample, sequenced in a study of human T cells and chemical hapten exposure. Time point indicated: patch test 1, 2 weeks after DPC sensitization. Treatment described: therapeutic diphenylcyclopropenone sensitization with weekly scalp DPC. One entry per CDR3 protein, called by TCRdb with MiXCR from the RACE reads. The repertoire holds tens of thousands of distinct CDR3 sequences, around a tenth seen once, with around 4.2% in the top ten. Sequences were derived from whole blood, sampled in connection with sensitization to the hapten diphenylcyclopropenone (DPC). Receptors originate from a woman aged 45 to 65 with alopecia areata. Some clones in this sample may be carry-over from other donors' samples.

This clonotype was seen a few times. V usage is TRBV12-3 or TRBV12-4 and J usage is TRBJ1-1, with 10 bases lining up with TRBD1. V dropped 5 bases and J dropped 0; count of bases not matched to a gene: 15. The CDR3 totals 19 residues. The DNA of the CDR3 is TGTGCCAGCAGTCGTGGGGTTATCGGGACAGGGGCAATGAACACTGAAGCTTTCTTT. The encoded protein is CASSRGVIGTGAMNTEAFF.

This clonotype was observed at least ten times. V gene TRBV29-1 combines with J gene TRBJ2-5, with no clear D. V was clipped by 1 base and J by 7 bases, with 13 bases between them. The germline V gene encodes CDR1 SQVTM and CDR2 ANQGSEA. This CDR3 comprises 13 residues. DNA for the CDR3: TGCAGCGTTGAAGGGAACCCCACCAGGACCCAGTACTTC. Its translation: CSVEGNPTRTQYF.

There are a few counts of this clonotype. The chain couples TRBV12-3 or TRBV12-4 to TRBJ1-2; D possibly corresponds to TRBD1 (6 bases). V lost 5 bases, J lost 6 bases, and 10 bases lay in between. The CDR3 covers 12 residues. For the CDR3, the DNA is TGTGCCAGCAGTACAGGGTACGATGGCTACACCTTC. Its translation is CASSTGYDGYTF.

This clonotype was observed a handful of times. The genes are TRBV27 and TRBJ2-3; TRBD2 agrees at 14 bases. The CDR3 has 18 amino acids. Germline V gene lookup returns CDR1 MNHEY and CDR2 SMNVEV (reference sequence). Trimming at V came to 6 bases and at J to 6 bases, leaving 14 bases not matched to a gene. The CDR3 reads CASSRSPGLAGVVDTQYF. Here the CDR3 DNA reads TGTGCCAGCAGCCGCTCCCCGGGACTAGCGGGAGTGGTTGATACGCAGTATTTT.

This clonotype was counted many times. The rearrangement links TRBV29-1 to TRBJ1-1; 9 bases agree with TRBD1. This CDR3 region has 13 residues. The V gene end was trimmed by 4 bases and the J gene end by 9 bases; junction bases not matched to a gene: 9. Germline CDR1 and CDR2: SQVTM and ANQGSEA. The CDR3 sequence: CSVGDRGATKAFF. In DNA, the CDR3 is TGCAGCGTTGGAGACAGGGGGGCGACTAAAGCTTTCTTT.

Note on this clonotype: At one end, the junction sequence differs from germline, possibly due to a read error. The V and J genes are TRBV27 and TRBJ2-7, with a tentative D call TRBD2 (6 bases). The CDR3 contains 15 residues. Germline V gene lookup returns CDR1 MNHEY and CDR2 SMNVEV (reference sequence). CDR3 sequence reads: CASSLWWGESLERYF. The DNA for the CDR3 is TGTGCCAGCAGTTTATGGTGGGGGGAGAGTCTCGAGCGGTACTTC.

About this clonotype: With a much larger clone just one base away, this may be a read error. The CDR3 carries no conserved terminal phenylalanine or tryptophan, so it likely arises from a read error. The CDR3 sequence: CASSYRGSSYNEQFL. The CDR3 DNA is TGTGCCAGCAGTTACCGAGGGAGCTCCTACAATGAGCAGTTCTTG. This chain links TRBV6-5 with TRBJ2-1, with D perhaps matching TRBD2 (5 bases). This CDR3 comprises 15 residues. Germline values: CDR1 MNHEY, CDR2 SVGAGI. Trimming left V 2 bases short and J 0 bases short, with 8 bases between.

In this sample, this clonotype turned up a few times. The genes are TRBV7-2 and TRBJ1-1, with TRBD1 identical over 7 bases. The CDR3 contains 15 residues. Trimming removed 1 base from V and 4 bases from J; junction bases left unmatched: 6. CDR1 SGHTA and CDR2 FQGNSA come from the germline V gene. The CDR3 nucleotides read TGTGCCAGCAGCTTAGATGAGGGGGCAGGCACTGAAGCTTTCTTT. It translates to CASSLDEGAGTEAFF.

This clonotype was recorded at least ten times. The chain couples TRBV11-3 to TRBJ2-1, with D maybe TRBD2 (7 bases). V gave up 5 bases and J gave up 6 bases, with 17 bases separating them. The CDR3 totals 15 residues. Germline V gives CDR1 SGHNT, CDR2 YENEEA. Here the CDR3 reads CASSRRGALSNEQFF. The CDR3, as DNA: TGTGCCAGCAGCCGCCGGGGGGCCCTAAGCAATGAGCAGTTCTTC. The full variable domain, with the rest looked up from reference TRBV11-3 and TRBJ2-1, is EAGVVQSPRYKIIEKKQPVAFWCNPISGHNTLYWYLQNLGQGPELLIRYENEEAVDDSQLPKDRFSAERLKGVDSTLKIQPAELGDSAVYLCASSRRGALSNEQFFGPGTRLTVL.

The CDR3 protein is CASSLTLGGPENIQYF. CDR3 DNA sequence: TGTGCCAGCAGCCTCACCCTGGGGGGGCCGGAGAACATTCAGTACTTC. The rearrangement joins TRBV4-2 to TRBJ2-4; TRBD2 might be the D (7 bases). V was clipped by 4 bases and J by 7 bases, with 20 bases between them. The V gene's germline CDR1 is LGHNA and CDR2 YNFKEQ. The CDR3 totals 16 residues.

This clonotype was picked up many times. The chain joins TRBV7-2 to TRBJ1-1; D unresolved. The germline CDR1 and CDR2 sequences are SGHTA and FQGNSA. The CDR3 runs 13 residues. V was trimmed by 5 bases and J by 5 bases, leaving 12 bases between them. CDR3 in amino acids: CASSLSAVTEAFF. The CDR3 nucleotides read TGTGCCAGCAGCCTAAGCGCCGTTACTGAAGCTTTCTTT.

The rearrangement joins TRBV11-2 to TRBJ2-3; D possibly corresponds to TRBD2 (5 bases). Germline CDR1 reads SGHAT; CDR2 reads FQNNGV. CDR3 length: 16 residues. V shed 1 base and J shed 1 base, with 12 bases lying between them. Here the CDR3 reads CASSLVFAGRTDTQYF. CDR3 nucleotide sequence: TGTGCCAGCAGCTTAGTCTTTGCGGGCCGCACAGATACGCAGTATTTT.

CDR3 nucleotide sequence: TGCGCCAGCAGCCAAGATCGTCTGGCCGGCTACGAGCAGTACTTC. Its translation: CASSQDRLAGYEQYF. The genes are TRBV4-3 and TRBJ2-7; no definite D call. V shed 0 bases and J shed 3 bases, with 12 bases lying between them. CDR3 length equals 15 residues. CDR1 and CDR2 (germline): LGHNA, YSLEER.

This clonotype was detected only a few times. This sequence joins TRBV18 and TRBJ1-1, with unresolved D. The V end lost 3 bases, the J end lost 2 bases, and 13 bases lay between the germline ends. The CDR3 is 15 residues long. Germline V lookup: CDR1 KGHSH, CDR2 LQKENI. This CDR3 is CASSPRSEGNTEAFF. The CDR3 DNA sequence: TGTGCCAGCTCACCTCGCTCAGAGGGTAACACTGAAGCTTTCTTT.

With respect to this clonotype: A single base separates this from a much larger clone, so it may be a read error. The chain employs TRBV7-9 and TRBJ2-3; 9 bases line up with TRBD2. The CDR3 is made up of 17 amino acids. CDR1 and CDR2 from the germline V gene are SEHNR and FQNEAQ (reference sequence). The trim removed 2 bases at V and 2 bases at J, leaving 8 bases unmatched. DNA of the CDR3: TGTGCCAGCAGCTTATCGACTAGCGGCGAGCCCACAGATACGCAGTATTTT. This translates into CASSLSTSGEPTDTQYF.

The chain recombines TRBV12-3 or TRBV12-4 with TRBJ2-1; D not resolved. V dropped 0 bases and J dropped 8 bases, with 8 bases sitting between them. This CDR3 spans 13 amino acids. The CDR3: CASSLALGYEQFF. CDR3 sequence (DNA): TGTGCCAGCAGTTTAGCGCTGGGATATGAGCAGTTCTTC.

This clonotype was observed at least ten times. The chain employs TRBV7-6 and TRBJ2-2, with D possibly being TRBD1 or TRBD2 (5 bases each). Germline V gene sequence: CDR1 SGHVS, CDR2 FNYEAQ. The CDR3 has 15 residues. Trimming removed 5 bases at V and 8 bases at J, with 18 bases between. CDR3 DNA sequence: TGTGCCAGCAGCCCCGGGGACCGTCAGTCTGGGGAGCTGTTTTTT. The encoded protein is CASSPGDRQSGELFF. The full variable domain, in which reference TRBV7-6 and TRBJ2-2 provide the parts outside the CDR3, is GAGVSQSPRYKVTKRGQDVALRCDPISGHVSLYWYRQALGQGPEFLTYFNYEAQQDKSGLPNDRFSAERPEGSISTLTIQRTEQRDSAMYRCASSPGDRQSGELFFGEGSRLTVL.

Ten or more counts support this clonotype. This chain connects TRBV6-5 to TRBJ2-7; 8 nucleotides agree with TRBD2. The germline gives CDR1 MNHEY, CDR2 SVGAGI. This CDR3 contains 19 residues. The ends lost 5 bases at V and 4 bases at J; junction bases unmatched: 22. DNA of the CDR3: TGTGCCAGCAGTAATGGGTTGGCTAGCGGGTACCCTAGGGCTTACGAGCAGTACTTC. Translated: CASSNGLASGYPRAYEQYF.

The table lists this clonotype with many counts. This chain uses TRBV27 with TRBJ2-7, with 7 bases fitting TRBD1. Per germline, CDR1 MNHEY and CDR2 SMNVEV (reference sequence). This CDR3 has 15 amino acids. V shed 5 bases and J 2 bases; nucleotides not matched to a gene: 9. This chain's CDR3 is CASSPQGTLPYEQYF. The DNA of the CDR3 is TGTGCCAGCAGTCCACAGGGGACCCTCCCCTACGAGCAGTACTTC.

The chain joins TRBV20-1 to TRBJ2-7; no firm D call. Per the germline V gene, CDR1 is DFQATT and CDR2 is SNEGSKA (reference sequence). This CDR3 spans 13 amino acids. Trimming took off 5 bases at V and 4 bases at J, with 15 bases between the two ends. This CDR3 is CSAQDVKGYEQYF. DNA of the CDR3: TGCAGTGCTCAGGACGTCAAGGGATACGAGCAGTACTTC.

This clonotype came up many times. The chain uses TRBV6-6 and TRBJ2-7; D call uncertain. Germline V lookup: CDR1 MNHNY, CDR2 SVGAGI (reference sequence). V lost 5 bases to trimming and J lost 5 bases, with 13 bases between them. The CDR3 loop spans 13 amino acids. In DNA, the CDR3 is TGTGCCAGCAGTAGGCTGTTGGTCCACGAGCAGTACTTC. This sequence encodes CASSRLLVHEQYF.

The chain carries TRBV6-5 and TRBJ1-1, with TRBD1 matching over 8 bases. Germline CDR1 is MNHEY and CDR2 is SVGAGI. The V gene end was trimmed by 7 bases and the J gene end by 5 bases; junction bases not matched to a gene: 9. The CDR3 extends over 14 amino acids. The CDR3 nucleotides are TGTGCCAGCAAGACTCAGGGGGCGCTTACTGAAGCTTTCTTT. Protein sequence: CASKTQGALTEAFF.

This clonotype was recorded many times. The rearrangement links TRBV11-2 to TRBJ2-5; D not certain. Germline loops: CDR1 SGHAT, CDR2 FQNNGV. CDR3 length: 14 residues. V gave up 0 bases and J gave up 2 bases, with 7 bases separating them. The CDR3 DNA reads TGTGCCAGCAGCTTAGACCCAATTCAAGAGACCCAGTACTTC. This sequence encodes CASSLDPIQETQYF. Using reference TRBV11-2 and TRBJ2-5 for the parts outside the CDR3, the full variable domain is EAGVAQSPRYKIIEKRQSVAFWCNPISGHATLYWYQQILGQGPKLLIQFQNNGVVDDSQLPKDRFSAERLKGVDSTLKIQPAKLEDSAVYLCASSLDPIQETQYFGPGTRLLVL.

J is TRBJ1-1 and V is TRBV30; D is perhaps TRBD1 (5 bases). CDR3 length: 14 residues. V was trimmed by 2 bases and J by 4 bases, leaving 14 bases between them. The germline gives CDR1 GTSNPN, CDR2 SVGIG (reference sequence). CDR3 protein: CAWSTTGAGTEAFF. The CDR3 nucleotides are TGTGCCTGGAGTACCACAGGAGCCGGCACTGAAGCTTTCTTT.